Listed below are T cell receptor beta chains from one sample, sequenced in a study of T cell responses to AZD1222 COVID-19 vaccine. Method: immunoSEQ multiplex PCR; TCRdb's copy keeps in-frame clones and lacks some. The sample records nearly 110,000 clones, approximately 89% being singletons. This material consisted of peripheral blood, taken on day 0 of AZD1222 vaccination. All receptors derive from an adult in good health. Each CDR3 is given with its conserved first and last residue. The D gene is left open where the match is weak. Rows give clone size only sometimes, using once, few, many, or a class for an expanded clone.

>TRBV7-8|-|TRBD1|TRBJ2-7
TGTGCCAGCAGTCAGCCGGGACAGATCTACGAGCAGTACTTC
CASSQPGQIYEQYF
>TRBV6-1|-|TRBD2|TRBJ2-1
TGTGCCAGCAGTGGCGAGCGGGGGGACTCCTACAATGAGCAGTTCTTC
CASSGERGDSYNEQFF
>TRBV12-3/TRBV12-4|-|TRBD1|TRBJ2-7
TGTGCCAGCAGCTTCGAAGGGGGCGCGGTGCAGTACTTC
CASSFEGGAVQYF
>TRBV29-1|-|TRBD1|TRBJ1-1
TGCAGCGTCACCGGACAGGGGAACACTGAAGCTTTCTTT
CSVTGQGNTEAFF
>TRBV7-5|-|-|TRBJ2-7
TGTGCCAGAAGCTCGCCCCCAGCGGGGGCGTCCTACGAGCAGTACTTC
CARSSPPAGASYEQYF
>TRBV11-2|-|-|TRBJ2-1
TGTGCCAGCAGCACGGGGACACTATACAATGAGCAGTTCTTC
CASSTGTLYNEQFF
>TRBV9|-|TRBD2|TRBJ2-1
TGTGCCAGCAGCCCTCGGGAGGCCAGCTCCTACAATGAGCAGTTCTTC
CASSPREASSYNEQFF
>TRBV5-5|-|TRBD1|TRBJ1-5
TGTGCCAGCAGCTTGGGGGACAGGGGGCAACGCAATCAGCCCCAGCATTTT
CASSLGDRGQRNQPQHF
>TRBV6-4|-|-|TRBJ1-1
TGTGCCAGCAGTGAGAGAGGGGTTCTGGCTGAAGCTTTCTTT
CASSERGVLAEAFF
>TRBV5-6|-|-|TRBJ1-6
TGTGCCAGCAGCCAACAACTTCGCAGGACCGATGGTTCACCCCTCCACTTT
CASSQQLRRTDGSPLHF
>TRBV7-9|-|-|TRBJ2-7
TGTGCCAGCAGTTCGGACAGCCTTGAGTACGAGCAGTACTTC
CASSSDSLEYEQYF
>TRBV25-1|-|-|TRBJ1-2
TGTGCCAGCAGTGAAGTGGTTAACTATGGCTACACCTTC
CASSEVVNYGYTF
>TRBV27|once|-|TRBJ1-5
TGTGCCAGCAGTTCAGGGGCCTCAGCGAATCAGCCCCAGCATTTT
CASSSGASANQPQHF
>TRBV11-2|-|TRBD1|TRBJ1-4
TGTGCCAGCAGCTCGATCAGGGGGCCCCAGGGAGGTGTGGAACTGTTTTTT
CASSSIRGPQGGVELFF
>TRBV10-3|few|TRBD1|TRBJ2-3
TGTGCCATCAAAGGACGTCTCGCGACAGGGGGCAAGGCAGATACGCAGTATTTT
CAIKGRLATGGKADTQYF
>TRBV6-5|-|-|TRBJ1-1
TGTGCCAGCAGTTACTCGAGGGGGGTCACTGAAGCTTTCTTT
CASSYSRGVTEAFF
>TRBV11-2|-|TRBD1|TRBJ2-2
TGTGCCAGCAGCGAAACGAGACAGGGTGGAATGCTGTTTTTT
CASSETRQGGMLFF
>TRBV10-2|-|-|TRBJ1-5
TGCGCCAGCAGTGAAAACGGGGTGGATCAGCCCCAGCATTTT
CASSENGVDQPQHF
>TRBV30|-|TRBD2|TRBJ2-1
TGTGCCTGGAGCCGACCCGAGCGGGGGGGCAATGAGCAGTTCTTC
CAWSRPERGGNEQFF
>TRBV10-1|-|-|TRBJ2-1
TGCGCCAGCAGTGAGTCAAAGGCTAGATACTTAGGCAACAATGAGCAGTTCTTC
CASSESKARYLGNNEQFF
>TRBV7-2|-|TRBD2|TRBJ2-5
TGTGCCAGCAGCGACAACGCGGGACTAGCAAAGACCCAGTACTTC
CASSDNAGLAKTQYF
>TRBV5-1|-|TRBD1|TRBJ2-3
TGCGCCAGCAGCTTGGGGACAGGGGTAGGGCCTAGCACAGATACGCAGTATTTT
CASSLGTGVGPSTDTQYF
>TRBV30|-|TRBD1|TRBJ1-5
TGTGCCTGGAGAGGACAGGGCGGAAGCAATCAGCCCCAGCATTTT
CAWRGQGGSNQPQHF
>TRBV7-3|-|-|TRBJ2-3
TGTGCCAGCAGCCCCGGAGGGTACACAGATACGCAGTATTTT
CASSPGGYTDTQYF
>TRBV18|once|TRBD1|TRBJ2-7
TGTGCCAGCTCACCATATGCGGCACAGGGGGGATCCTACGAGCAGTACTTC
CASSPYAAQGGSYEQYF
>TRBV7-2|-|-|TRBJ1-1
TGTGCCAGCAGCTACGGGGTGAACACTGAAGCTTTCTTT
CASSYGVNTEAFF
>TRBV19|-|-|TRBJ1-2
TGTGCCAGTAGTGCCAAGGTTGGGGGGCTAAACTTC
CASSAKVGGLNF
>TRBV19|-|-|TRBJ1-5
TGTGCCAGTAGTATGATGCCCACTAGCAGTCAGCCCCAGCATTTT
CASSMMPTSSQPQHF
>TRBV12-3/TRBV12-4|-|-|TRBJ2-3
TGTGCCAGCAGTTTCCCGCAGGGTACGCAGTATTTT
CASSFPQGTQYF